Each of the 30 T cell receptor beta chains below was sequenced from the same sample in a study of T cell responses to AZD1222 COVID-19 vaccine (dated by TCRdb to the early 2020s). The time point label of this sample denotes: baseline before first vaccination. Library prep was done by the immunoSEQ multiplex PCR assay. TCRdb's version of the immuneACCESS table is confined to in-frame rearrangements and falls short of the full clone set. An unresolved V gene accounts for under half of the shortfall where checked; the remainder is of unknown origin. The sample contains 80,000 or so clones, 90% to 95% of them found a single time. Approximately 5.2% of the sample is in the top ten clones. Material: peripheral blood, obtained on day 0 of AZD1222 vaccination. The receptor set was obtained from an adult in good health.

The genes are TRBV7-8 and TRBJ1-3; 7 bases line up with TRBD1. The germline gives CDR1 SGHVS, CDR2 FQNEAQ. The junction had 10 bases not matched to a gene; V was cut back by 1 base and J by 1 base. The CDR3 contains 18 residues. CDR3: CASSLELGSTGSGNTIYF. For the CDR3, the DNA is TGTGCCAGCAGCTTAGAATTGGGCTCGACAGGGTCTGGAAACACCATATATTTT.

The genes are TRBV7-2 and TRBJ1-2, with 11 bases that match TRBD1. The CDR3 is 14 amino acids. Losses at the gene ends were 7 bases for V and 2 bases for J; bases not matched to a gene: 3. Per the germline V gene, CDR1 is SGHTA and CDR2 is FQGNSA. CDR3 residues: CASIRDRGNYGYTF. CDR3 nucleotide sequence: TGTGCCAGCATCCGGGACAGGGGGAACTATGGCTACACCTTC.

The J gene is TRBJ1-1, the V gene TRBV7-9; D unclear. Germline V lookup: CDR1 SEHNR, CDR2 FQNEAQ (reference sequence). The CDR3 covers 16 residues. V lost 5 bases to trimming and J lost 0 bases, with 16 bases between them. CDR3 DNA: TGTGCCAGCAGCCCATTAGGTGGAGGGATGAACACTGAAGCTTTCTTT. Its protein is CASSPLGGGMNTEAFF.

The gene calls are TRBV11-1 and TRBJ2-7, with 10 nucleotides matching TRBD1. Losses at the gene ends were 5 bases for V and 2 bases for J; bases not matched to a gene: 6. CDR3 length: 15 amino acids. Germline CDR1 and CDR2: SGHAT and FQDESV (reference sequence). This CDR3 reads CASSPRDRGPYEQYF. CDR3 bases: TGTGCCAGCAGCCCTCGGGACAGGGGACCCTACGAGCAGTACTTC.

This clone has just one count. The V and J genes are TRBV5-5 and TRBJ2-3, with D perhaps TRBD1 (6 bases). CDR1 and CDR2 (germline): SGHKS, YYEKEE (reference sequence). V lost 4 bases, J lost 0 bases, and 15 bases lay in between. The CDR3 is made up of 16 amino acids. The CDR3 DNA follows: TGTGCCAGCAGCCCAGGGGTCGGATTTAGCACAGATACGCAGTATTTT. This encodes CASSPGVGFSTDTQYF. The complete variable domain, with remaining parts taken from reference TRBV5-5 and TRBJ2-3, reads DAGVTQSPTHLIKTRGQQVTLRCSPISGHKSVSWYQQVLGQGPQFIFQYYEKEERGRGNFPDRFSARQFPNYSSELNVNALLLGDSALYLCASSPGVGFSTDTQYFGPGTRLTVL.

The chain is built from TRBV6-5 and TRBJ1-1; D may be TRBD1 (5 bases). In germline, CDR1 is MNHEY, CDR2 SVGAGI. The CDR3 loop spans 13 amino acids. V shed 2 bases and J shed 4 bases, with 8 bases lying between them. CDR3 loop: CASSYQGGTEAFF. CDR3 sequence (DNA): TGTGCCAGCAGTTACCAGGGCGGCACTGAAGCTTTCTTT.

The chain carries TRBV2 and TRBJ1-1; D perhaps matches TRBD1 (6 bases). The CDR3 is 14 amino acids. CDR1 and CDR2 from the germline V gene are SNHLY and FYNNEI. V lost 6 bases, J lost 2 bases, and 13 bases lay in between. The chain's CDR3 is CASRDSAINTEAFF. The CDR3 DNA is TGTGCCAGCAGGGACAGCGCTATTAACACTGAAGCTTTCTTT.

The chain employs TRBV18 and TRBJ1-2, with D possibly TRBD1 on 5 matching bases. The length of the CDR3 is 13 residues. Germline V lookup: CDR1 KGHSH, CDR2 LQKENI. V was pared by 5 bases and J by 4 bases, with 11 bases between. The CDR3 DNA reads TGTGCCAGCTCAACTGGGACGGCCTATGGCTACACCTTC. It codes for CASSTGTAYGYTF.

The chain is built from TRBV19 and TRBJ1-1; weak D call: TRBD1 (6 bases). The germline CDR1 and CDR2 sequences are LNHDA and SQIVND (reference sequence). The length of the CDR3 is 14 residues. V lost 7 bases and J lost 4, with 16 bases in between. The CDR3 sequence is CASKHRAQGTEAFF. DNA for the CDR3: TGTGCCAGTAAACACAGGGCCCAAGGCACTGAAGCTTTCTTT.

J is TRBJ2-5 and V is TRBV4-1; 8 bases map to TRBD1. The CDR3 runs to 15 residues. Trimming at V came to 5 bases and at J to 2 bases, leaving 7 bases not matched to a gene. Germline V CDR1 and CDR2: MGHRA, YSYEKL. CDR3 loop: CASSKTGGRQETQYF. CDR3 DNA sequence: TGCGCCAGCAGCAAAACAGGGGGGCGTCAAGAGACCCAGTACTTC.

The chain couples TRBV7-2 to TRBJ2-1, with D unresolved. This CDR3 is built from 15 residues. Trimming shortened V by 1 base and J by 4 bases, and 11 bases separated the two germline ends. Germline values: CDR1 SGHTA, CDR2 FQGNSA. The CDR3: CASSLGPEEYNEQFF. The CDR3 DNA is TGTGCCAGCAGCTTAGGTCCGGAAGAGTACAATGAGCAGTTCTTC.

This chain connects TRBV6-1 to TRBJ1-1; 9 nucleotides agree with TRBD1. There are 17 residues in the CDR3. CDR1 is MNHNS and CDR2 is SASEGT in the germline V gene. Trimming at V came to 4 bases and at J to 0 bases, leaving 9 bases not matched to a gene. Here the CDR3 reads CASSARQGDELNTEAFF. In DNA, the CDR3 is TGTGCCAGCAGTGCAAGACAGGGGGATGAACTGAACACTGAAGCTTTCTTT.

This chain links TRBV2 with TRBJ1-5; unclear D gene. Germline CDR1 reads SNHLY; CDR2 reads FYNNEI. The CDR3 is made up of 14 amino acids. V was pared by 6 bases and J by 1 base, with 10 bases between. CDR3 nucleotide sequence: TGTGCCAGCAGACCTGACATCAGCAATCAGCCCCAGCATTTT. Translation gives CASRPDISNQPQHF. The variable domain in full, with the rest retrieved from reference TRBV2 and TRBJ1-5, is EPEVTQTPSHQVTQMGQEVILRCVPISNHLYFYWYRQILGQKVEFLVSFYNNEISEKSEIFDDQFSVERPDGSNFTLKIRSTKLEDSAMYFCASRPDISNQPQHFGDGTRLSIL.

In its sample, this clone was seen a few times. The chain uses TRBV2 and TRBJ1-1; perhaps TRBD1 as D (5 bases). Germline V gene sequence: CDR1 SNHLY, CDR2 FYNNEI. CDR3 length: 14 amino acids. Trimming took off 6 bases at V and 3 bases at J, with 14 bases between the two ends. CDR3 amino acids: CASRGDSSYTEAFF. CDR3 sequence (DNA): TGTGCCAGCAGGGGCGACAGTTCCTACACTGAAGCTTTCTTT.

This clone was found once. Written as DNA, the CDR3 is TGTGCCAGCAGTAACTTTCGGAACACCGGGGAGCTGTTTTTT. Amino acid sequence: CASSNFRNTGELFF. The V and J genes are TRBV2 and TRBJ2-2, with D unresolved. Germline-derived CDR1 and CDR2 are SNHLY and FYNNEI. The CDR3 spans 14 residues. Trimming stripped 5 bases from V and 1 base from J, with 8 bases between. Looking up the rest from reference TRBV2 and TRBJ2-2 gives the full variable domain: EPEVTQTPSHQVTQMGQEVILRCVPISNHLYFYWYRQILGQKVEFLVSFYNNEISEKSEIFDDQFSVERPDGSNFTLKIRSTKLEDSAMYFCASSNFRNTGELFFGEGSRLTVL.

As DNA, the CDR3 is TGTGCCAGCAGCTTAGTTGGAACAGGGCTCAATCAGCCCCAGCATTTT. This sequence encodes CASSLVGTGLNQPQHF. The J gene is TRBJ1-5, the V gene TRBV7-2; TRBD1 might be the D (6 bases). V lost 1 base, J lost 3 bases, and 13 bases lay in between. CDR1 is SGHTA, CDR2 FQGNSA, per germline. The CDR3 covers 16 residues.

J is TRBJ1-5 and V is TRBV28; D is unresolved. This CDR3 is 12 amino acids long. Trimming took off 2 bases at V and 7 bases at J, with 6 bases between the two ends. Per the germline V gene, CDR1 is MDHEN and CDR2 is SYDVKM. The CDR3 sequence: CASSLEDQPQHF. In nucleotides, the CDR3 is TGTGCCAGCAGTTTAGAGGACCAGCCCCAGCATTTT.

This chain links TRBV7-3 with TRBJ2-2; D gene uncertain. Germline CDR1 reads SGHTA; CDR2 reads FQGTGA. The CDR3 is 14 residues long. V was trimmed by 2 bases and J by 4 bases, leaving 8 bases between them. The CDR3 DNA reads as TGTGCCAGCAGCTTAGGGCTCGCCACCGGGGAGCTGTTTTTT. This gives the protein CASSLGLATGELFF.

About this clone: The sample holds other DNA sequences that translate to the same CDR3. The chain is built from TRBV10-3 and TRBJ1-3, with D hard to call. Trimming shortened V by 6 bases and J by 4 bases, and 10 bases separated the two germline ends. This CDR3 contains 13 residues. Germline CDR1 and CDR2: ENHRY and SYGVKD. The CDR3 loop reads CAISAGSGNTIYF. The CDR3 nucleotides read TGTGCCATCAGCGCGGGGTCGGGAAACACCATATATTTT.

The chain carries TRBV4-3 and TRBJ1-2, with unresolved D. Germline CDR1 reads LGHNA; CDR2 reads YSLEER. The CDR3 covers 14 residues. The V gene lost 2 bases and the J gene lost 4 bases, with 11 bases spanning the gap. The CDR3 loop is CASSQIGLSYGYTF. The CDR3 DNA reads TGCGCCAGCAGCCAAATCGGACTATCCTATGGCTACACCTTC.

This sequence joins TRBV28 and TRBJ1-1; D unresolved. CDR3 length: 11 amino acids. The germline V gene has CDR1 MDHEN and CDR2 SYDVKM. V was pared by 3 bases and J by 10 bases, with 9 bases between. The CDR3: CASSFRGAAFF. DNA for the CDR3: TGTGCCAGCAGTTTCCGGGGTGCAGCTTTCTTT.

This chain links TRBV28 with TRBJ2-3; tentative D call: TRBD2 (6 bases). The CDR3 is made up of 13 amino acids. CDR1 is MDHEN, CDR2 SYDVKM, per germline. Trimming removed 11 bases from V and 2 bases from J, with 14 bases in between. CDR3 residues: CACDSGVTDTQYF. The CDR3, as DNA: TGTGCCTGCGATAGCGGAGTCACAGATACGCAGTATTTT.

This clone came up once. In DNA form, the CDR3 reads TGTGCCTCCTCTCCCACTTCAAATGAGCAGTTCTTC. Translation: CASSPTSNEQFF. The V call is TRBV24-1, the J call TRBJ2-1; D call uncertain. The V and J ends lost 12 bases and 7 bases respectively, with 15 bases between them. The CDR3 covers 12 residues. Germline-derived CDR1 and CDR2 are KGHDR and SFDVKD.

The chain couples TRBV7-2 to TRBJ1-3; no clear D. The length of the CDR3 is 15 residues. V was cut by 3 bases and J by 2 bases, with 11 bases left in between. Germline assignment: CDR1 SGHTA and CDR2 FQGNSA. This CDR3 is CASSLAAAPGNTIYF. The CDR3 DNA sequence: TGTGCCAGCAGCTTGGCAGCCGCACCTGGAAACACCATATATTTT.

The chain links TRBV14 to TRBJ2-1, with 9 bases fitting TRBD2. V was clipped by 1 base and J by 7 bases; unmatched bases: 5. Per the germline V gene, CDR1 is SGHDN and CDR2 is FVKESK. The CDR3 length is 15 residues. The CDR3 reads CASSQGTSVVNEQFF. The CDR3 nucleotides read TGTGCCAGCAGCCAAGGGACTAGCGTTGTAAATGAGCAGTTCTTC.

V and J are TRBV24-1 and TRBJ2-7, with a possible D match to TRBD1 (6 bases). Between the trimmed V and J ends, which lost 2 bases and 3 bases, there was a span of 10 bases. The CDR3 covers 14 residues. The germline V gene has CDR1 KGHDR and CDR2 SFDVKD. CDR3 nucleotides: TGTGCCACCAGTGATTCCAGGGGTAGCTACGAGCAGTACTTC. It codes for CATSDSRGSYEQYF.

V usage is TRBV24-1 and J usage is TRBJ1-2; the match to TRBD1 covers 8 bases. The CDR3 spans 13 residues. Germline trimming cut 5 bases from V and 6 bases from J; bases unmatched to any gene: 4. Germline V CDR1 and CDR2: KGHDR, SFDVKD. The CDR3 DNA reads as TGTGCCACCAGTGTGACAGGGGTTGATGGCTACACCTTC. This encodes CATSVTGVDGYTF.

The chain recombines TRBV7-3 with TRBJ2-1, with 7 bases fitting TRBD1. Looked up from germline, CDR1 is SGHTA and CDR2 is FQGTGA. Trimming took 2 bases from V and 6 from J; bases not matched to a gene: 4. The CDR3 runs to 14 residues. The chain's CDR3 is CASSLSAGGNEQFF. In DNA form, the CDR3 reads TGTGCCAGCAGCTTATCAGCAGGGGGCAATGAGCAGTTCTTC.

The chain couples TRBV2 to TRBJ1-5; perhaps TRBD1 as D (5 bases). Germline values: CDR1 SNHLY, CDR2 FYNNEI. The CDR3 totals 15 residues. Between the trimmed V and J ends, which lost 7 bases and 2 bases, there was a span of 15 bases. In DNA form, the CDR3 reads TGTGCCAGCACCGCGGGGGGTGCTGGCAATCAGCCCCAGCATTTT. Translating gives CASTAGGAGNQPQHF.

In DNA, the CDR3 is TGTGCCAGCAGCTTTCAGGGTGACAATGAGCAGTTCTTC. It translates to CASSFQGDNEQFF. The gene calls are TRBV7-9 and TRBJ2-1; a weak D match, TRBD1 (5 bases). CDR1 is SEHNR, CDR2 FQNEAQ, per germline (reference sequence). Between the trimmed V and J ends, which lost 3 bases and 5 bases, there was a span of 8 bases. The CDR3 sequence is 13 residues long.